This T cell receptor beta chain was captured in a study of blood T cell repertoires in COVID-19. Per the germline V gene, CDR1 is GTSNPN and CDR2 is SVGIG (reference sequence). The CDR3 sequence is 12 residues long. Trimming pared 5 bases from V and 3 bases from J, leaving 11 bases between. The authors' processing: Quantification of nucleated cells was approximated via reference gene primer amplification. TCRdb's copy holds only in-frame clones and misses some; the assay was immunoSEQ multiplex PCR. D and trimming were read from the DNA, whereas the V and J calls and clone size are those reported in that table. The sample comprises approximately 150,000 clones, around 80% of which are singletons, and less than 5.5% rests with the top ten.

The receptor was isolated from a man in his 60s with acute or convalescent COVID-19. Sample: peripheral blood. The chain joins TRBV30 to TRBJ2-7, with D perhaps TRBD2 (6 bases). The CDR3 spells CAWRRDGYEQYF. CDR3 sequence (DNA): TGTGCCTGGCGGAGGGATGGCTACGAGCAGTACTTC.